This section outlines one TCR beta chain sequence together with its context. The data were produced by immunoSEQ multiplex PCR, yet TCRdb's version contains in-frame clones alone and is incomplete. The sample includes about 89,000 clones, about 93% of them seen just once. CDR3 length: 11 amino acids. CDR1 is SGDLS, CDR2 YYNGEE, per germline. V lost 4 bases and J 10 bases, leaving 11 bases between the germline ends. This sample stems from a study of T cell changes during pregnancy in multiple sclerosis. The source was peripheral blood, collected in the third trimester of pregnancy. The clonotype originates from a female donor with multiple sclerosis, enrolled in a pregnancy study. V usage is TRBV9 and J usage is TRBJ1-2, with D possibly being TRBD1 (6 bases). The CDR3 protein is CASSTHRVYTF. In DNA form, the CDR3 reads TGTGCCAGCAGCACCCACAGGGTCTACACCTTC.